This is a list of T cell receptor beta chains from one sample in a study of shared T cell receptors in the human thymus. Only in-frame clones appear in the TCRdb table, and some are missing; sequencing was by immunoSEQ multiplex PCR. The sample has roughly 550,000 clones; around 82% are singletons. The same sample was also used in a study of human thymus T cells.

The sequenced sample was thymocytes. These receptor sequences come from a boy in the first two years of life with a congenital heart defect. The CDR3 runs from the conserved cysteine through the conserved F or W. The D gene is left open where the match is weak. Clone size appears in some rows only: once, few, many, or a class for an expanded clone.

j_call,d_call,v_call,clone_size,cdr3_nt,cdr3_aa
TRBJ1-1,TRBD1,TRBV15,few,TGTGCCACCAGCAGAGCTCAGGGGGCGAAGGGGACTGAAGCTTTCTTT,CATSRAQGAKGTEAFF
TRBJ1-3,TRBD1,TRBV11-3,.,TGTGCCAGCAGCCGCGAGGACAGGCCTGGAAACACCATATATTTT,CASSREDRPGNTIYF
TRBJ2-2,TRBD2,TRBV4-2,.,TGTGCCAGCAGCCAAGACACTAGCGGGAGGGTGAACACCGGGGAGCTGTTTTTT,CASSQDTSGRVNTGELFF
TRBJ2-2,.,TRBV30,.,TGTGCCTGGAGAAGTACGGGACTGGGTAACACCGGGGAGCTGTTTTTT,CAWRSTGLGNTGELFF
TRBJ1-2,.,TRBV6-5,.,TGTGCCAGCAGGAGGACAGTCAGAGATGGCTACACCTTC,CASRRTVRDGYTF
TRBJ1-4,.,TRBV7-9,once,TGTGCCAGCAGCCCCCCATCCGGGGGTCATACTAATGAAAAACTGTTTTTT,CASSPPSGGHTNEKLFF
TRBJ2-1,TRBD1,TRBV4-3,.,TGCGCCAGCAGCCAAGGGGGAGACAGGGGTAACAATGAGCAGTTCTTC,CASSQGGDRGNNEQFF
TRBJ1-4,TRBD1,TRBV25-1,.,TGTGCCAGCAGTGGAGGAGGACAGGGGGAAAAACTGTTTTTT,CASSGGGQGEKLFF
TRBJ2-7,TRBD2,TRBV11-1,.,TGTGCCAGCAGCTTAGTGGCGGGAGCCTACGAGCAGTACTTC,CASSLVAGAYEQYF
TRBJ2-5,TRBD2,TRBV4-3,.,TGCGCCAGCAGCCAACTAGCGGGAGGTGGAGAGACCCAGTACTTC,CASSQLAGGGETQYF